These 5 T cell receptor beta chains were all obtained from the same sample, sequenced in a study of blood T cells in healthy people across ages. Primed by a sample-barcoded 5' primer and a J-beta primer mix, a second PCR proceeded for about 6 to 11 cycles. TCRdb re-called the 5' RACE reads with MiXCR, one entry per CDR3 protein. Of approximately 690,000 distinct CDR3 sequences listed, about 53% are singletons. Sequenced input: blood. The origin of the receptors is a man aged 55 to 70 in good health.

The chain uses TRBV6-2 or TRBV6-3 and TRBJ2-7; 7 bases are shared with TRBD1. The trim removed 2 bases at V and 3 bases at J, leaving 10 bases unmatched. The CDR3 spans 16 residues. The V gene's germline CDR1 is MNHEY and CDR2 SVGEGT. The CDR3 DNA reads TGTGCCAGCAGTTACACCTTGGACAGGATGAACTACGAGCAGTACTTC. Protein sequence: CASSYTLDRMNYEQYF.

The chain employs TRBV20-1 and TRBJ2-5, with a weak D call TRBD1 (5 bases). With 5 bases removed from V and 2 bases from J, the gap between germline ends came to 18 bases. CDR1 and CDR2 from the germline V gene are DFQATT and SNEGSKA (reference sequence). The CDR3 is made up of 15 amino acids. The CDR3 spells CSAGHLVQVQETQYF. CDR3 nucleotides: TGCAGTGCTGGACACCTCGTTCAGGTGCAAGAGACCCAGTACTTC.

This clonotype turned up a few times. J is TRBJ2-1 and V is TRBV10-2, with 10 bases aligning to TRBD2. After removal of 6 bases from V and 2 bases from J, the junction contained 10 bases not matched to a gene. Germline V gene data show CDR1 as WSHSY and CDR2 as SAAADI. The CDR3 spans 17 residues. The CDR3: CASRSPSGGKTYNEQFF. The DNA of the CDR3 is TGCGCCAGCAGATCCCCTAGCGGGGGTAAAACCTACAATGAGCAGTTCTTC.

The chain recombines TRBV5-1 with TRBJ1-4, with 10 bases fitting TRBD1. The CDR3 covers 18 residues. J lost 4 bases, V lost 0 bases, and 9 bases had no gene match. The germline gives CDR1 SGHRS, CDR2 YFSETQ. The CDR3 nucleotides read TGCGCCAGCAGCTTGGCACCCGGGACAGGGGTGATTAATGAAAAACTGTTTTTT. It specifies CASSLAPGTGVINEKLFF.

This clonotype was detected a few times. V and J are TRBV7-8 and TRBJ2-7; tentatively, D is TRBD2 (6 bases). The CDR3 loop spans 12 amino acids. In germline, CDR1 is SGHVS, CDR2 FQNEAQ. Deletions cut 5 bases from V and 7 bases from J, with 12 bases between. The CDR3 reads CASSQGLGEQYF. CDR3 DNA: TGTGCCAGCAGCCAGGGACTCGGGGAGCAGTACTTC.